The 5 T cell receptor beta chains listed next were all sequenced from one sample in a study of Ad26.COV2.S vaccination and SARS-CoV-2 variants. Method: immunoSEQ multiplex PCR; TCRdb's copy keeps in-frame clones and lacks some. Among roughly 320,000 clones listed, roughly 87% were seen once. Treatment defined: around 19 received Ad26.COV2.S at low or high dose, single or two shots; a few received placebo; per-sample allocation not given. Collection of samples fell on day 63 after the first vaccine or placebo injection. The source material was peripheral blood, sampled in a trial of Ad26.COV2.S vaccine versus placebo. Receptors originate from a person aged 18-60 years who received the Ad26.COV2.S COVID-19 vaccine or a placebo.

The J gene is TRBJ2-2, the V gene TRBV5-1; 12 nucleotides agree with TRBD1. V was pared by 3 bases and J by 5 bases, with 2 bases of the junction left unmatched. The CDR3 length is 15 residues. Germline assignment: CDR1 SGHRS and CDR2 YFSETQ. CDR3 region: CASSWDRGQTGELFF. The CDR3 DNA sequence: TGCGCCAGCAGCTGGGACAGGGGGCAGACCGGGGAGCTGTTTTTT.

This chain uses TRBV6-6 with TRBJ2-7; D not certain. Trimming stripped 0 bases from V and 4 bases from J, with 13 bases between. Looked up from germline, CDR1 is MNHNY and CDR2 is SVGAGI (reference sequence). CDR3 length equals 15 residues. CDR3 coding DNA: TGTGCCAGCAGTTACTCGATGGGAATAAGTTACGAGCAGTACTTC. Translation gives CASSYSMGISYEQYF.

This clone was counted a single time. The chain carries TRBV27 and TRBJ1-1; TRBD1 aligns across 8 bases. This CDR3 comprises 15 residues. CDR1 is MNHEY, CDR2 SMNVEV, per germline (reference sequence). V shed 8 bases and J 1 base; nucleotides not matched to a gene: 9. The CDR3 sequence: CASYGQGFTNTEAFF. CDR3 sequence (DNA): TGTGCCAGCTACGGACAGGGCTTTACGAACACTGAAGCTTTCTTT.

The CDR3 sequence: CASSLESTETQYF. CDR3 bases: TGTGCCAGCAGCTTGGAGAGTACCGAGACCCAGTACTTC. The J gene is TRBJ2-5, the V gene TRBV5-4, with no clear D. CDR1 is SGHNT and CDR2 is YYREEE in the germline V gene (reference sequence). Trimming pared 0 bases from V and 5 bases from J, leaving 8 bases between. CDR3 size: 13 residues.

J is TRBJ2-5 and V is TRBV6-5; D may correspond to TRBD1 or TRBD2 (5 bases each). This CDR3 comprises 15 residues. V lost 3 bases and J lost 4, with 15 bases in between. CDR1 and CDR2 (germline): MNHEY, SVGAGI. The CDR3 spells CASSYTHPGRETQYF. DNA of the CDR3: TGTGCCAGCAGTTATACCCATCCGGGGCGAGAGACCCAGTACTTC.